The source of this T cell receptor (beta chain) is a study of T cells in Graves' hyperthyroidism and ophthalmopathy. This clonotype was seen repeatedly, ten times or more. Using RNA transcripts as the source, TCR beta CDR3 regions were amplified. TCR CDR3 underwent first-round RT-PCR with the HTBI primer set. MiXCR, run by TCRdb on the multiplex PCR reads, gives a single entry per CDR3 protein. The sample includes about 640,000 distinct CDR3 sequences, roughly 20% of them seen just once. The CDR3 runs 14 residues. Per the germline V gene, CDR1 is DFQATT and CDR2 is SNEGSKA (reference sequence). The V segment lost 3 bases and the J segment 4 bases; nucleotides outside the gene matches: 2.

The sample was blood. J is TRBJ2-1 and V is TRBV20-1; 11 nucleotides line up with TRBD2. The receptor was isolated from a man between 25 and 39 years old with Graves' ophthalmopathy. In nucleotides, the CDR3 is TGCAGTGCTAGTAGCGGGAGGGGGTACAATGAGCAGTTCTTC. It encodes CSASSGRGYNEQFF.